One sample yielded the 27 T cell receptor beta chains listed below, sequenced in a study of Ad26.COV2.S vaccination and SARS-CoV-2 variants. The data were produced by immunoSEQ multiplex PCR, yet TCRdb's version contains in-frame clones alone and is incomplete. In the table there are more than 120,000 clones, roughly 88% of which are singletons. Sequenced material: peripheral blood, taken after recovery from COVID-19. The receptors here all came from a human donor who had recovered from COVID-19.

This clone has just one count. The chain carries TRBV10-3 and TRBJ2-7, with TRBD2 identical over 10 bases. Trimming cost V 0 bases and J 2 bases; bases outside gene matches: 1. The CDR3 is 15 residues long. Germline V gives CDR1 ENHRY, CDR2 SYGVKD. The CDR3 spells CAISESSGGPYEQYF. As DNA, the CDR3 is TGTGCCATCAGTGAGTCTAGCGGGGGGCCCTACGAGCAGTACTTC.

This clone was counted a single time. This sequence joins TRBV28 and TRBJ2-7, with a possible D match to TRBD2 (6 bases). Per the germline V gene, CDR1 is MDHEN and CDR2 is SYDVKM. Trimming pared 5 bases from V and 6 bases from J, leaving 14 bases between. This CDR3 is built from 13 residues. The CDR3 sequence: CASSPPGLFEQYF. DNA of the CDR3: TGTGCCAGCAGTCCTCCGGGACTTTTCGAGCAGTACTTC.

The chain combines TRBV9 with TRBJ1-1, with 10 bases aligning to TRBD1. The CDR3 runs to 15 residues. Germline V CDR1 and CDR2: SGDLS, YYNGEE. V gave up 2 bases and J gave up 7 bases; unmatched junction bases: 8. CDR3 coding DNA: TGTGCCAGCAGCGTCGCCGGGACAGGGGCGGGTGAAGCTTTCTTT. It codes for CASSVAGTGAGEAFF.

The chain joins TRBV4-1 to TRBJ1-2; no firm D call. Germline CDR1 MGHRA, CDR2 YSYEKL. CDR3 length: 15 residues. Trimming shortened V by 0 bases and J by 4 bases, and 12 bases separated the two germline ends. The CDR3 region is CASSQEDGRRYGYTF. CDR3 coding DNA: TGCGCCAGCAGCCAAGAGGACGGCAGACGCTATGGCTACACCTTC.

The chain combines TRBV4-3 with TRBJ2-2; 9 positions match TRBD1. With V trimmed by 4 bases and J by 5 bases, 8 bases remained unmatched. The CDR3 extends over 16 amino acids. Per the germline V gene, CDR1 is LGHNA and CDR2 is YSLEER. CDR3 amino acids: CASSPTGGERTGELFF. The CDR3 nucleotides read TGCGCCAGCAGCCCCACAGGGGGCGAGCGTACCGGGGAGCTGTTTTTT.

This chain connects TRBV4-3 to TRBJ2-1; 11 bases are a match to TRBD1. V trimming: 4 bases; J trimming: 8 bases; junction bases outside the gene matches: 7. Germline CDR1 and CDR2: LGHNA and YSLEER. The CDR3 has 15 residues. DNA for the CDR3: TGCGCCAGCAGCCCCCGGGACAGGGGGGGCGATGAGCAGTTCTTC. Its translation is CASSPRDRGGDEQFF.

The genes are TRBV19 and TRBJ2-3, with D unresolved. Trimming removed 5 bases from V and 2 bases from J, with 5 bases in between. CDR1 LNHDA and CDR2 SQIVND come from the germline V gene (reference sequence). This CDR3 has 12 amino acids. This CDR3 is CASSPYTDTQYF. CDR3 bases: TGTGCCAGTAGTCCATACACAGATACGCAGTATTTT.

The V gene is TRBV12-5, the J gene TRBJ2-1, with D possibly TRBD1 on 5 matching bases. The CDR3 is made up of 15 amino acids. The germline CDR1 and CDR2 sequences are LGHNT and FRNRAP. Trimming cost V 7 bases and J 0 bases, with 13 bases left between them. The CDR3 protein is CASVEGVSSYNEQFF. The CDR3 DNA reads as TGTGCTAGTGTAGAAGGGGTCAGCTCCTACAATGAGCAGTTCTTC.

J is TRBJ1-2 and V is TRBV24-1, with TRBD1 as a possible D gene (5 bases). V dropped 4 bases and J dropped 0 bases, with 11 bases sitting between them. The germline V gene has CDR1 KGHDR and CDR2 SFDVKD. The CDR3 consists of 15 residues. The CDR3 DNA sequence: TGTGCCACCAGTGACACAGGAGAGGCTAACTATGGCTACACCTTC. Protein sequence: CATSDTGEANYGYTF.

The V gene is TRBV28, the J gene TRBJ2-3; 8 bases match TRBD1. The CDR3 is 14 residues long. Germline loops: CDR1 MDHEN, CDR2 SYDVKM. Trimming cost V 4 bases and J 2 bases; bases outside gene matches: 2. CDR3 amino acids: CASSSGGNTDTQYF. Written as DNA, the CDR3 is TGTGCCAGCAGTTCAGGGGGCAACACAGATACGCAGTATTTT.

The rearrangement joins TRBV19 to TRBJ2-2; D may be TRBD2 (6 bases). V shed 3 bases and J shed 7 bases, with 12 bases lying between them. Germline V lookup: CDR1 LNHDA, CDR2 SQIVND (reference sequence). The CDR3 runs 14 residues. The CDR3 spells CASSIGGNLGELFF. The CDR3 DNA reads as TGTGCCAGTAGTATTGGAGGGAATCTCGGGGAGCTGTTTTTT.

This clone occurred once. The J gene is TRBJ2-5, the V gene TRBV7-9, with a weak D call TRBD1 (5 bases). Trimming cost V 5 bases and J 2 bases, with 9 bases left between them. Germline V gives CDR1 SEHNR, CDR2 FQNEAQ (reference sequence). This CDR3 comprises 13 residues. The CDR3 reads CASSTDRQETQYF. Here the CDR3 DNA reads TGTGCCAGCAGCACCGACAGACAAGAGACCCAGTACTTC.

This chain uses TRBV28 with TRBJ2-7; D call uncertain. V was clipped by 3 bases and J by 1 base, with 16 bases between them. This CDR3 region has 16 residues. Germline CDR1 MDHEN, CDR2 SYDVKM. CDR3 nucleotides: TGTGCCAGCAGTTTCGCCGTTCCAATGGGGTCCTACGAGCAGTACTTC. This encodes CASSFAVPMGSYEQYF.

The V call is TRBV27, the J call TRBJ2-3; tentative D call: TRBD2 (6 bases). The CDR3 sequence is 14 residues long. V was trimmed by 4 bases and J by 1 base, leaving 9 bases between them. The germline V gene encodes CDR1 MNHEY and CDR2 SMNVEV (reference sequence). CDR3 nucleotides: TGTGCCAGCAGTTGGACTACTGGCACAGATACGCAGTATTTT. Its protein product is CASSWTTGTDTQYF.

This clone appeared a single time. The J gene is TRBJ1-4, the V gene TRBV15; D remains ambiguous. The CDR3 contains 13 residues. Germline CDR1 and CDR2: LNHNV and YYDKDF (reference sequence). V lost 6 bases, J lost 7 bases, and 12 bases lay in between. CDR3 DNA: TGTGCCACCAGAACTTCCGGGTTTGAAAAACTGTTTTTT. Protein sequence: CATRTSGFEKLFF. The entire variable domain, with the rest obtained from reference TRBV15 and TRBJ1-4, is as follows: DAMVIQNPRYQVTQFGKPVTLSCSQTLNHNVMYWYQQKSSQAPKLLFHYYDKDFNNEADTPDNFQSRRPNTSFCFLDIRSPGLGDTAMYLCATRTSGFEKLFFGSGTQLSVL.

This rearrangement joins TRBV5-5 to TRBJ1-3, with 7 bases that match TRBD1. The CDR3 is 15 amino acids. Germline loops: CDR1 SGHKS, CDR2 YYEKEE (reference sequence). Trimming removed 7 bases from V and 4 bases from J; junction bases left unmatched: 11. CDR3 sequence: CASQQGRLEGNTIYF. In DNA, the CDR3 is TGTGCCAGCCAACAGGGGCGACTGGAAGGAAACACCATATATTTT. Full variable domain (remainder filled in from reference TRBV5-5 and TRBJ1-3): DAGVTQSPTHLIKTRGQQVTLRCSPISGHKSVSWYQQVLGQGPQFIFQYYEKEERGRGNFPDRFSARQFPNYSSELNVNALLLGDSALYLCASQQGRLEGNTIYFGEGSWLTVV.

The rearrangement joins TRBV5-1 to TRBJ2-3; a possible D gene is TRBD1 (6 bases). The CDR3 is made up of 14 amino acids. Germline-derived CDR1 and CDR2 are SGHRS and YFSETQ. V dropped 0 bases and J dropped 1 base, with 6 bases sitting between them. In nucleotides, the CDR3 is TGCGCCAGCAGCTTGGACAGGGGCACAGATACGCAGTATTTT. It is translated as CASSLDRGTDTQYF. Full variable domain (outside the CDR3, taken from reference TRBV5-1 and TRBJ2-3): KAGVTQTPRYLIKTRGQQVTLSCSPISGHRSVSWYQQTPGQGLQFLFEYFSETQRNKGNFPGRFSGRQFSNSRSEMNVSTLELGDSALYLCASSLDRGTDTQYFGPGTRLTVL.

This CDR3 reads CATSGTGYNQPQHF. CDR3 sequence (DNA): TGTGCCACATCCGGGACAGGTTACAATCAGCCCCAGCATTTT. V usage is TRBV6-5 and J usage is TRBJ1-5; 8 bases map to TRBD1. Trimming cost V 10 bases and J 3 bases; bases outside gene matches: 8. CDR1 MNHEY and CDR2 SVGAGI come from the germline V gene. This CDR3 region has 14 residues.

The genes are TRBV18 and TRBJ2-7; possibly TRBD1 for D (6 bases). Germline V gives CDR1 KGHSH, CDR2 LQKENI. V shed 3 bases and J shed 2 bases, with 14 bases lying between them. This CDR3 region has 15 residues. This CDR3 reads CASSPENRETYEQYF. The CDR3 region has the DNA TGTGCCAGCTCACCGGAAAACAGGGAAACCTACGAGCAGTACTTC.

The chain uses TRBV4-1 and TRBJ1-5; D gene uncertain. V was cut by 0 bases and J by 9 bases, with 27 bases left in between. The germline V gene encodes CDR1 MGHRA and CDR2 YSYEKL. This CDR3 region has 19 residues. The CDR3 loop is CASSQDFLVLGSDFVPQHF. For the CDR3, the DNA is TGCGCCAGCAGCCAAGATTTTTTGGTGTTAGGTTCCGACTTTGTGCCCCAGCATTTT.

The chain carries TRBV6-6 and TRBJ2-5; D is unclear. Looked up from germline, CDR1 is MNHNY and CDR2 is SVGAGI (reference sequence). The CDR3 runs to 15 residues. Trimming removed 0 bases from V and 5 bases from J, with 13 bases in between. Here the CDR3 DNA reads TGTGCCAGCAGTTACTCTCTAGGGCCGAGGGAGACCCAGTACTTC. Translation gives CASSYSLGPRETQYF.

The chain carries TRBV4-3 and TRBJ1-6; D is undetermined. CDR3 length: 16 residues. V was clipped by 0 bases and J by 6 bases, with 12 bases between them. The germline V gene encodes CDR1 LGHNA and CDR2 YSLEER. CDR3 in DNA: TGCGCCAGCAGCCAAGATAGGACTGACTCTAATTCACCCCTCCACTTT. This translates into CASSQDRTDSNSPLHF.

The V gene is TRBV28, the J gene TRBJ1-2, with D possibly TRBD1 on 6 matching bases. Trimming pared 2 bases from V and 2 bases from J, leaving 18 bases between. Germline V gives CDR1 MDHEN, CDR2 SYDVKM. The CDR3 consists of 17 residues. The CDR3 sequence: CASSLLGLRDTNYGYTF. The CDR3 DNA follows: TGTGCCAGCAGTTTACTCGGCCTTCGGGACACGAACTATGGCTACACCTTC.

This clone appeared many times. This sequence joins TRBV12-3 or TRBV12-4 and TRBJ1-2; D gene unclear. With 1 base removed from V and 5 bases from J, the gap between germline ends came to 8 bases. The CDR3 has 13 amino acids. The CDR3 here is CASSLGTGYGYTF. DNA of the CDR3: TGTGCCAGCAGTTTAGGGACGGGGTATGGCTACACCTTC.

The chain recombines TRBV6-1 with TRBJ2-3, with D tentatively TRBD1 (5 bases). V lost 5 bases and J lost 2, with 11 bases in between. This CDR3 region has 14 residues. Looked up from germline, CDR1 is MNHNS and CDR2 is SASEGT. The CDR3 region has the DNA TGTGCCAGCAGTTCAACAGGAGTCACAGATACGCAGTATTTT. Amino acid sequence: CASSSTGVTDTQYF.

Turning to this clone: The junction differs from germline at one of its ends, possibly a read error. The rearrangement links TRBV11-2 to TRBJ1-1, with 7 bases matching TRBD1. The CDR3 covers 15 residues. From germline, CDR1 is SGHAT and CDR2 FQNNGV. The CDR3 region is CASTLGWDRITEAFF. The CDR3 bases are TGTGCCAGCACCTTAGGGTGGGACAGAATCACTGAAGCTTTCTTT.

This clone has a single count. V is TRBV19 and J is TRBJ2-1; D is perhaps TRBD1 (6 bases). Germline V gives CDR1 LNHDA, CDR2 SQIVND (reference sequence). The CDR3 length is 17 residues. V gave up 3 bases and J gave up 2 bases, with 17 bases separating them. The CDR3 DNA reads as TGTGCCAGTAGTATGACTGGGTATGGGGGCGCCTACAATGAGCAGTTCTTC. Encoded protein: CASSMTGYGGAYNEQFF.